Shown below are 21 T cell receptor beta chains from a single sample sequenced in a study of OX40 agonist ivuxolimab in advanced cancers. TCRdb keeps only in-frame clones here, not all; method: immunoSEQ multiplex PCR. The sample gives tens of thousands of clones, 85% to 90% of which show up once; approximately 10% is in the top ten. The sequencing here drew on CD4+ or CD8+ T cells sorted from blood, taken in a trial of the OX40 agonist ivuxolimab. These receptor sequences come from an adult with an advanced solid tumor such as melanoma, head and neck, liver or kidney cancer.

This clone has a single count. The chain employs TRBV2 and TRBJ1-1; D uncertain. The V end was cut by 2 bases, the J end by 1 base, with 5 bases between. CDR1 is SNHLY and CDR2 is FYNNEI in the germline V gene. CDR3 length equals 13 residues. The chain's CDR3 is CASSERENTEAFF. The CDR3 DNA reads TGTGCCAGCAGTGAAAGGGAGAACACTGAAGCTTTCTTT.

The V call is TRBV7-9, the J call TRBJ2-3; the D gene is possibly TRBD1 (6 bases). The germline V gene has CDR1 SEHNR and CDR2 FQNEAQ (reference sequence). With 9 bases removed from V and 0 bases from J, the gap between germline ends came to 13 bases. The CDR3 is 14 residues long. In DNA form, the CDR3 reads TGTGCCAGTCAGGGGCCCCTCAGCACAGATACGCAGTATTTT. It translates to CASQGPLSTDTQYF.

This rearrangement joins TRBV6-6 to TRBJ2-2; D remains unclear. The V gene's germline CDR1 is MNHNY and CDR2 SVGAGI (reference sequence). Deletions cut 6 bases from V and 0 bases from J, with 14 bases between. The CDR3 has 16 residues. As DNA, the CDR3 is TGTGCCAGCAGCCGGGCGGCGCTCTCGAACACCGGGGAGCTGTTTTTT. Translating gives CASSRAALSNTGELFF.

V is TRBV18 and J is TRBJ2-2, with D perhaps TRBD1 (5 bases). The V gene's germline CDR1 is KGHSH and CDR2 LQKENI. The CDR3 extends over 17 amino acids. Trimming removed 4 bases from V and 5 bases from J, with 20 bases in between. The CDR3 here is CASSRAPRVIDTGELFF. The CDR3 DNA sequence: TGTGCCAGCTCACGGGCCCCCAGGGTTATTGATACCGGGGAGCTGTTTTTT.

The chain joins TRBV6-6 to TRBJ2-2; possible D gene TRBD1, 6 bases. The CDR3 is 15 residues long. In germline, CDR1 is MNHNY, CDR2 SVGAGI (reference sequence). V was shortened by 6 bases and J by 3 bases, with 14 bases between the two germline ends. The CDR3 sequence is CASRPSDSYTGELFF. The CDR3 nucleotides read TGTGCCAGCAGACCCTCGGACAGCTACACCGGGGAGCTGTTTTTT.

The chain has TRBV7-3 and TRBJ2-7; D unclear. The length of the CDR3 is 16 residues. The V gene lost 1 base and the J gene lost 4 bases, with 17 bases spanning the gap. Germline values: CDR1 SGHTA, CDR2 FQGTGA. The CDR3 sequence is CASSLIADPSSYEQYF. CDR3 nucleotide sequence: TGTGCCAGCAGCTTAATAGCCGACCCGTCCTCTTACGAGCAGTACTTC.

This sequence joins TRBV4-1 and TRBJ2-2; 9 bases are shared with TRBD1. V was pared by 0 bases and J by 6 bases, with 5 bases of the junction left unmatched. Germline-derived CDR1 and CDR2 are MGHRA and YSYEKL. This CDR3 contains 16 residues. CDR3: CASSQDRGQGPGELFF. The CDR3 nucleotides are TGCGCCAGCAGCCAAGATCGGGGACAGGGACCCGGGGAGCTGTTTTTT.

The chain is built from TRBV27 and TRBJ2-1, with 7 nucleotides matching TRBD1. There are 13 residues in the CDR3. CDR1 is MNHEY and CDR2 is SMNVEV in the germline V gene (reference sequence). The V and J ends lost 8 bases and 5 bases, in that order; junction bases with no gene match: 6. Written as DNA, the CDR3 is TGTGCCAGCGCCCGGACAGGAAACAATGAGCAGTTCTTC. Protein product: CASARTGNNEQFF.

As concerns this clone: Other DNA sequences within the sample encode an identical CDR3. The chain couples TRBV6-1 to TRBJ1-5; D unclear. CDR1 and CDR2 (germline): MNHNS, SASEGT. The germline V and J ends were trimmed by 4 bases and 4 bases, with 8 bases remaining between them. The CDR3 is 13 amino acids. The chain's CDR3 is CASSGPGNQPQHF. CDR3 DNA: TGTGCCAGCAGTGGACCAGGTAATCAGCCCCAGCATTTT.

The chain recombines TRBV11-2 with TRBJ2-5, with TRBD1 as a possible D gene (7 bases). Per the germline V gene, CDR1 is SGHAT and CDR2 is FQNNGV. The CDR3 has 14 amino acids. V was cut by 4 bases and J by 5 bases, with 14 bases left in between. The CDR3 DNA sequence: TGTGCCAGCAGCTCACGGACAGGAGGGGAGACCCAGTACTTC. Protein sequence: CASSSRTGGETQYF.

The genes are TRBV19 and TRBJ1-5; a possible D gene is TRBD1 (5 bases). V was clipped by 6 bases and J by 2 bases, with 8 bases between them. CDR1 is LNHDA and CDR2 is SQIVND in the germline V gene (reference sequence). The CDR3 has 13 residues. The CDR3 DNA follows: TGTGCCAGTAGCCTACAGGGCAATCAGCCCCAGCATTTT. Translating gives CASSLQGNQPQHF.

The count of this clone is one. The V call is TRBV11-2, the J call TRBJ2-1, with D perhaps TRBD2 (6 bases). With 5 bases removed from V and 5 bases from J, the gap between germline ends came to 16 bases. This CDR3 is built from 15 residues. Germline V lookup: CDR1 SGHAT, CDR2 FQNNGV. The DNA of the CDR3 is TGTGCCAGCAGCGCAGATAGGAGGGGCGACAATGAGCAGTTCTTC. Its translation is CASSADRRGDNEQFF.

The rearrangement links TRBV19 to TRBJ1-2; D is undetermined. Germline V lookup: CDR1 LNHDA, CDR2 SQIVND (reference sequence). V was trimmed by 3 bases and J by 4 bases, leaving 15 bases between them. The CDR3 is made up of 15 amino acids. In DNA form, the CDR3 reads TGTGCCAGTAGTATCCCCCCCGGACGGATCTATGGCTACACCTTC. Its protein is CASSIPPGRIYGYTF.

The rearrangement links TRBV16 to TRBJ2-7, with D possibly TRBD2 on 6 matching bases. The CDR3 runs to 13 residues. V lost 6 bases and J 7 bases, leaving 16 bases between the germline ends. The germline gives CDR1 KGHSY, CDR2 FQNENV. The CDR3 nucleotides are TGTGCCAGCAGTCGAGGGGCCGGGGGAGAGCAGTACTTC. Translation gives CASSRGAGGEQYF.

The CDR3 coding sequence is TGTGCCAGCAGGACAGGGGTCACTGAAGCTTTCTTT. Its translation: CASRTGVTEAFF. The rearrangement joins TRBV6-5 to TRBJ1-1, with 8 nucleotides matching TRBD1. Per the germline V gene, CDR1 is MNHEY and CDR2 is SVGAGI. There are 12 residues in the CDR3. V lost 6 bases and J lost 4; bases outside the gene matches: 1.

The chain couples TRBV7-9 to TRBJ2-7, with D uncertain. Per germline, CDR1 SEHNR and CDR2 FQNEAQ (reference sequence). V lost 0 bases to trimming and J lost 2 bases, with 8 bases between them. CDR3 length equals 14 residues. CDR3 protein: CASSLARLPYEQYF. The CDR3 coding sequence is TGTGCCAGCAGCTTAGCAAGGCTCCCCTACGAGCAGTACTTC.

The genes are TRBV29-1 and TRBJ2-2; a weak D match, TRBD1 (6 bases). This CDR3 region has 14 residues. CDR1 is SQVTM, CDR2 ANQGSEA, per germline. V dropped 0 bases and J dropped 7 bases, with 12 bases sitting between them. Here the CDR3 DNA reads TGCAGCGTTGAAGATTGGGCAGGGGACGGGGAGCTGTTTTTT. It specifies CSVEDWAGDGELFF.

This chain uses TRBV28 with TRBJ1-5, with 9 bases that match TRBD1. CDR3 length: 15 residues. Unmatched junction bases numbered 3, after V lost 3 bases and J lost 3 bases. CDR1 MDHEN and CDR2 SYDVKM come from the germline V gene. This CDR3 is CASSLGQGYNQPQHF. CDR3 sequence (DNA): TGTGCCAGCAGTTTGGGACAGGGCTACAATCAGCCCCAGCATTTT. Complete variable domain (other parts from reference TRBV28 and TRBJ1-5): DVKVTQSSRYLVKRTGEKVFLECVQDMDHENMFWYRQDPGLGLRLIYFSYDVKMKEKGDIPEGYSVSREKKERFSLILESASTNQTSMYLCASSLGQGYNQPQHFGDGTRLSIL.

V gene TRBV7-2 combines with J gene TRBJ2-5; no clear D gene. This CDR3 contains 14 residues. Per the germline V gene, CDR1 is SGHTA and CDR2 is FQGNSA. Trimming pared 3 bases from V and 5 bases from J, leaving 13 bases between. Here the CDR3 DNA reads TGTGCCAGCAGCTTTAATAAGGGAAAGGAGACCCAGTACTTC. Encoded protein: CASSFNKGKETQYF.

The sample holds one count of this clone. The CDR3 reads CASSLTPPDTEAFF. CDR3 nucleotides: TGTGCCAGCAGCTTAACCCCACCGGACACTGAAGCTTTCTTT. The chain links TRBV7-9 to TRBJ1-1, with D hard to call. Trimming left V 2 bases short and J 3 bases short, with 10 bases between. CDR1 and CDR2 from the germline V gene are SEHNR and FQNEAQ (reference sequence). This CDR3 region has 14 residues.

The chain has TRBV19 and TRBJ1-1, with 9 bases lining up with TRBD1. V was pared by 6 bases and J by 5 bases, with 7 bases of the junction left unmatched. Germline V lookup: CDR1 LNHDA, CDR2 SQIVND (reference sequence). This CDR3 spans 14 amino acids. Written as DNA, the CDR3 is TGTGCCAGTAGGGGGGGACAGGGAGATACTGAAGCTTTCTTT. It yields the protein CASRGGQGDTEAFF.